A selection of T cell receptor beta chains follows, all from one sample in a study of shared clonotypes between healthy human individuals. TCRdb's copy holds only in-frame clones and misses some; the assay was immunoSEQ multiplex PCR. Among hundreds of thousands of clones listed, 90% to 95% were seen once. Input material: naive CD8+ T cells sorted from blood. These TCRs come from a man aged 25-45 years in good health. CDR3s include the opening cysteine and the closing phenylalanine or tryptophan. D genes are given only for firm matches. For some rows the clone size is stated as once, few or many, or as a class when expanded; others skip it.

j_call | v_call | clone_size | d_call | cdr3_aa | cdr3_nt
TRBJ2-3 | TRBV10-3 | few | . | CAISGRGSTDTQYF | TGTGCCATCAGTGGGAGGGGAAGCACAGATACGCAGTATTTT
TRBJ2-7 | TRBV13 | . | TRBD2 | CASSYSVTVAGGLSYEQYF | TGTGCCAGCAGCTATTCCGTGACAGTAGCGGGAGGCCTCTCCTACGAGCAGTACTTC
TRBJ2-7 | TRBV27 | . | . | CASSFLSRDEQYF | TGTGCCAGCAGCTTCCTTAGTAGGGACGAGCAGTACTTC
TRBJ2-7 | TRBV10-2 | . | . | CASGGTGNYEQYF | TGCGCCAGCGGAGGTACGGGAAACTACGAGCAGTACTTC
TRBJ2-7 | TRBV10-2 | . | . | CASSESSLRGAYEQYF | TGCGCCAGCAGTGAGTCGAGTCTCAGAGGGGCCTACGAGCAGTACTTC
TRBJ1-5 | TRBV10-2 | . | TRBD1 | CASTPGQGGNQPQHF | TGCGCCAGCACTCCGGGACAGGGAGGCAATCAGCCCCAGCATTTT
TRBJ2-3 | TRBV6-1 | . | TRBD1 | CASSARTGEPTDTQYF | TGTGCCAGCAGTGCGAGGACAGGGGAACCCACAGATACGCAGTATTTT
TRBJ2-2 | TRBV27 | few | . | CASSWGGELFF | TGTGCCAGCAGTTGGGGGGGGGAGCTGTTTTTT
TRBJ2-1 | TRBV4-3 | . | TRBD2 | CASSYSGTDYNEQFF | TGCGCCAGCAGCTATAGCGGGACCGATTACAATGAGCAGTTCTTC
TRBJ2-7 | TRBV14 | . | . | CASRGRSYEQYF | TGTGCCAGCAGAGGGAGGTCCTACGAGCAGTACTTC
TRBJ2-1 | TRBV19 | once | . | CASSKDTYNEQFF | TGTGCCAGTAGTAAGGACACGTACAATGAGCAGTTCTTC
TRBJ2-1 | TRBV4-3 | many | TRBD1 | CASSQGTGGYNEQFF | TGCGCCAGCAGCCAAGGGACAGGGGGCTACAATGAGCAGTTCTTC
TRBJ2-4 | TRBV11-1 | . | . | CASSPKTGYAAKNIQYF | TGTGCCAGCAGCCCAAAGACAGGCTATGCCGCCAAAAACATTCAGTACTTC
TRBJ2-1 | TRBV9 | . | . | CASSVGDSPGNEQFF | TGTGCCAGCAGCGTAGGTGACAGCCCGGGCAATGAGCAGTTCTTC
TRBJ2-7 | TRBV27 | . | TRBD1 | CASNTQGQGIHEQYF | TGTGCCAGCAATACACAGGGACAGGGGATCCACGAGCAGTACTTC
TRBJ2-7 | TRBV4-3 | . | TRBD2 | CASSQGAGGTSGEQYF | TGCGCCAGCAGCCAAGGGGCCGGTGGGACTAGCGGCGAGCAGTACTTC
TRBJ2-5 | TRBV7-8 | . | TRBD1 | CASSLWTGEETQYF | TGTGCCAGCAGCCTATGGACAGGGGAAGAGACCCAGTACTTC
TRBJ2-7 | TRBV6-5 | . | TRBD1 | CASSYRGRQYEQYF | TGTGCCAGCAGTTACAGGGGGCGACAATACGAGCAGTACTTC
TRBJ2-2 | TRBV27 | . | TRBD1 | CASSRQGTSTGELFF | TGTGCCAGCAGTCGACAGGGGACGAGCACCGGGGAGCTGTTTTTT
TRBJ1-2 | TRBV5-1 | . | TRBD1 | CASSPRQGNIGYTF | TGCGCCAGCAGCCCCCGACAGGGAAATATTGGCTACACCTTC
TRBJ2-7 | TRBV9 | . | . | CASSAGTSSYEQYF | TGTGCCAGCAGTGCCGGGACCAGCTCCTACGAGCAGTACTTC
TRBJ2-3 | TRBV7-3 | . | . | CASSVKARDTQYF | TGTGCCAGCAGCGTGAAAGCGCGAGATACGCAGTATTTT
TRBJ2-1 | TRBV19 | . | TRBD2 | CASSSGTSGRGRNEQFF | TGTGCCAGTAGTTCCGGGACTAGCGGGAGAGGTCGGAATGAGCAGTTCTTC
TRBJ2-7 | TRBV9 | . | TRBD2 | CASSAFATSGLYEQYF | TGTGCCAGCAGCGCTTTCGCGACTAGCGGGCTTTACGAGCAGTACTTC
TRBJ1-5 | TRBV27 | . | TRBD1 | CASSWTGGNQPQHF | TGTGCCAGCAGTTGGACAGGTGGCAATCAGCCCCAGCATTTT
TRBJ2-1 | TRBV2 | . | . | CASSGTPYNEQFF | TGTGCCAGCAGTGGGACACCCTACAATGAGCAGTTCTTC
TRBJ2-5 | TRBV27 | . | TRBD2 | CASSLLLAGGPAETQYF | TGTGCCAGCAGTCTACTCCTAGCGGGAGGGCCGGCGGAAACCCAGTACTTC
TRBJ2-7 | TRBV27 | . | TRBD2 | CASSLGTSGSYEQYF | TGTGCCAGCAGTTTAGGGACTAGCGGATCCTACGAGCAGTACTTC
TRBJ1-5 | TRBV28 | . | TRBD1 | CASSLIRGRDQPQHF | TGTGCCAGCAGTTTAATAAGGGGGCGCGATCAGCCCCAGCATTTT
TRBJ2-7 | TRBV11-2 | . | . | CASSLGTRYEQYF | TGTGCCAGCAGCTTGGGTACCCGATACGAGCAGTACTTC
TRBJ2-1 | TRBV7-9 | once | . | CASSSNRDTFYNEQFF | TGTGCCAGCAGCTCCAACCGGGACACTTTCTACAATGAGCAGTTCTTC
TRBJ1-4 | TRBV5-1 | . | . | CASSLQSGLNEKLFF | TGCGCCAGCAGCTTGCAGTCGGGCTTAAATGAAAAACTGTTTTTT
TRBJ2-1 | TRBV9 | . | . | CATGPGEQFF | TGTGCCACCGGCCCCGGTGAGCAGTTCTTC
TRBJ1-5 | TRBV18 | . | . | CASSRSGEVNQPQHF | TGTGCCAGCTCACGCTCGGGGGAGGTAAATCAGCCCCAGCATTTT
TRBJ2-6 | TRBV30 | . | . | CAWSVIPSGANVLTF | TGTGCCTGGAGTGTAATTCCCTCTGGGGCCAACGTCCTGACTTTC
TRBJ1-1 | TRBV7-2 | . | . | CASSLALGNTEAFF | TGTGCCAGCAGCTTAGCCCTTGGGAACACTGAAGCTTTCTTT
TRBJ2-1 | TRBV7-9 | . | . | CASSLSVGQFF | TGTGCCAGCAGCTTATCCGTGGGGCAGTTCTTC
TRBJ2-5 | TRBV6-6 | . | . | CASSGFNYQETQYF | TGTGCCAGCTCGGGGTTCAACTACCAAGAGACCCAGTACTTC
TRBJ2-2 | TRBV29-1 | . | . | CSVVTATGELFF | TGCAGCGTTGTTACTGCTACCGGGGAGCTGTTTTTT
TRBJ2-1 | TRBV27 | . | TRBD1 | CASSSGTGEAYNEQFF | TGTGCCAGCAGTTCGGGGACAGGGGAAGCCTACAATGAGCAGTTCTTC
TRBJ2-2 | TRBV29-1 | once | . | CSVVLGLGTGELFF | TGCAGCGTTGTGCTAGGGCTGGGCACCGGGGAGCTGTTTTTT
TRBJ2-5 | TRBV4-1 | once | TRBD2 | CASSPRERGQETQYF | TGCGCCAGCAGCCCGCGGGAGCGGGGGCAAGAGACCCAGTACTTC
TRBJ1-1 | TRBV4-3 | . | . | CASSQESGVRTEAFF | TGCGCCAGCAGCCAAGAGTCGGGGGTACGAACTGAAGCTTTCTTT
TRBJ2-7 | TRBV29-1 | . | . | CSGEDSYEQYF | TGCAGCGGGGAGGATTCCTACGAGCAGTACTTC
TRBJ1-1 | TRBV19 | . | . | CASTDLVRDLNTEAFF | TGTGCCAGTACCGACCTCGTAAGGGACCTGAACACTGAAGCTTTCTTT
TRBJ2-7 | TRBV7-9 | . | . | CASSLLAAGLDEQYF | TGTGCCAGCAGCTTACTAGCAGCCGGGTTGGACGAGCAGTACTTC
TRBJ1-1 | TRBV5-1 | . | . | CASSLAQGNTEAFF | TGCGCCAGCAGCTTGGCACAGGGGAACACTGAAGCTTTCTTT
TRBJ2-6 | TRBV27 | . | TRBD1 | CASSSDRDSGANVLTF | TGTGCCAGCAGTTCTGACAGGGACTCTGGGGCCAACGTCCTGACTTTC
TRBJ1-1 | TRBV10-3 | . | TRBD1 | CAISESTTGAAFF | TGTGCCATCAGTGAGTCTACCACAGGGGCAGCTTTCTTT
TRBJ2-2 | TRBV18 | . | . | CASSLNTGELFF | TGTGCCAGCTCTCTGAACACCGGGGAGCTGTTTTTT